This T cell receptor (beta chain) was captured in a study of blood T cell repertoires in COVID-19. Study summary: Donors in the United States, Italy and Spain gave samples during acute or convalescent COVID-19. Sources were T cells, B-cell-depleted T cells, or PBMCs; the material itself was cDNA or gDNA.

Trimming shortened V by 1 base and J by 8 bases, and 11 bases separated the two germline ends. CDR1 and CDR2 (germline): SGHTA, FQGTGA. CDR3 length: 13 residues. This clone has just a few counts. TCRdb keeps only in-frame clones here, not all; method: immunoSEQ multiplex PCR. The sample yields about 68,000 clones, over 75% seen once. The chain is built from TRBV7-3 and TRBJ1-1; D is undetermined. The source is a man over 45 with acute or convalescent COVID-19. The sequencing input was peripheral blood. The CDR3 sequence is CASSLISGAEAFF. The CDR3 coding sequence is TGTGCCAGCAGCTTAATATCAGGCGCCGAAGCTTTCTTT.